Listed below are T cell receptor beta chains from one sample, sequenced in a study of glioma-infiltrating T cells. In TCRdb, the multiplex PCR reads were re-called with MiXCR into one record per CDR3 protein. The table includes 300,000 to 450,000 distinct CDR3 sequences, less than 50% detected once. The specimen sequenced was glioma tissue, nonneoplastic brain tissue, or PBMCs (not recorded which). The source is a human donor with low-grade glioma or glioblastoma, undergoing nonglioma brain surgery, or in good health (not recorded which). The CDR3 runs from the conserved cysteine through the conserved F or W.

len	v_gene	j_gene	CDR3aa
14	TRBV27	TRBJ1-5	CASSGTGNDKPQHF
16	TRBV20-1	TRBJ2-1	CSANSRGGRNYNEQFF
14	TRBV20-1	TRBJ2-1	CSAGLASSYNEQFF
16	TRBV7-8	TRBJ2-1	CASSSPGLAGAHEQFF
15	TRBV4-3	TRBJ2-1	CASSQDKTRVNEQFF
18	TRBV27	TRBJ1-4	CASSRNTRQGMVAQKLFF
14	TRBV27	TRBJ2-4	CASSLTGTKNIQYF
15	TRBV20-1	TRBJ1-1	CSARYPGRLNTEAFF
17	TRBV15	TRBJ2-7	CASSQDGWDRGTYEQYF
16	TRBV2	TRBJ1-1	CASSRGPHRMNTEAFF
16	TRBV20-1	TRBJ2-3	CSAPHPGHPPTDTQYF
14	TRBV20-1	TRBJ2-7	CSALARYNSYEQYF
15	TRBV7-2	TRBJ2-1	CASSLGGPGYNEQFF
16	TRBV6-4	TRBJ2-2	CASSAQGTGVTGELFF
14	TRBV4-1	TRBJ2-7	CASSQSQGDYEQYF
14	TRBV29-1	TRBJ2-3	CSVERGGRKDTQYF
15	TRBV7-9	TRBJ2-1	CASSHPLLAGGEQFF
14	TRBV7-9	TRBJ2-2	CAGTGNANTGELFF
15	TRBV19	TRBJ2-6	CASSIGNSGANVLTF
13	TRBV6-2/TRBV6-3	TRBJ1-1	CASIRTGGSEAFF
15	TRBV29-1	TRBJ2-1	CSVEDTSGRMDEQFF
16	TRBV20-1	TRBJ2-6	CSATAGEGSGANVLTF
14	TRBV7-9	TRBJ1-4	CASSFDRGSEKLFF
14	TRBV20-1	TRBJ2-1	CSAPRGTGRNEQFF
13	TRBV4-2	TRBJ2-5	CASSRNSEETQYF
14	TRBV27	TRBJ2-7	CASSSGSFSYEQYF
14	TRBV12-3/TRBV12-4	TRBJ1-5	CASSSSGYNQPQHF
15	TRBV6-5	TRBJ2-7	CASSYGTSGSYEQYF
14	TRBV9	TRBJ2-5	CASSVDPGGETQYF
12	TRBV7-9	TRBJ2-1	CASSLTSNEQFF
14	TRBV7-2	TRBJ2-5	CASSLEAQKETQYF
14	TRBV20-1	TRBJ1-5	CSAWTGESNQPQHF
16	TRBV6-1	TRBJ2-1	CASSLTGKKPYNEQFF
14	TRBV5-4	TRBJ2-7	CASSSDSAGPEQYF
14	TRBV20-1	TRBJ2-7	CSARWLAGGLGQYF
14	TRBV4-3	TRBJ2-1	CASSQETGYNEQFF
13	TRBV18	TRBJ2-1	CASSPVRTHEQFF
14	TRBV15	TRBJ1-1	CATSPQGLNTEAFF
15	TRBV27	TRBJ2-3	CASSLPGPPPDTQYF
15	TRBV20-1	TRBJ2-3	CSAISPGVLQDTQYF
15	TRBV10-3	TRBJ2-1	CAISTLEYPYNEQFF
15	TRBV7-2	TRBJ2-7	CASSLDGTNSYEQYF
19	TRBV5-4	TRBJ2-3	CASSLAVAGVPYPTDTQYF
17	TRBV4-2	TRBJ2-5	CASSQDWASGRIETQYF
15	TRBV4-1	TRBJ1-1	CASSQDQSTNTEAFF
15	TRBV27	TRBJ2-7	CARSWGTSGRSEQYF
16	TRBV6-5	TRBJ1-6	CASSYLGGIISSPLHF
13	TRBV15	TRBJ1-1	CATSRYLGIEAFF
17	TRBV6-2/TRBV6-3	TRBJ1-2	CAISAFGDRKANYGYTF
19	TRBV27	TRBJ2-6	CASSLSSPPGNSGANVLTF
15	TRBV27	TRBJ2-7	CASSVAAGEGNEQYF
12	TRBV5-1	TRBJ2-3	CASSRDTDTQYF
16	TRBV5-4	TRBJ2-7	CASSLATGGISYEQYF
16	TRBV6-5	TRBJ2-2	CASSYSTVLNTGDLFF
14	TRBV28	TRBJ2-7	CASSLTARPYEQYF
14	TRBV6-1	TRBJ2-7	CASTPQLAGNEQYF
15	TRBV7-2	TRBJ2-1	CASSLRTSPYNEQFF
15	TRBV7-2	TRBJ1-3	CACSNTGPPGNTIYF
14	TRBV6-1	TRBJ1-1	CATTFYSTNTEAFF
15	TRBV6-2/TRBV6-3	TRBJ2-2	CASSNPTVFTGELFF